Reported below is one TCR beta chain. Its antigen is still unknown. This entry comes from a study of vaccination effects on CD4 cells after COVID-19. Study at large: After the second dose, samples were taken at median day 72. The study's findings and limits: Late after vaccination, infection- and vaccine-induced clones showed marked clonal contraction.

Trimming took off 1 base at V and 8 bases at J, with 12 bases between the two ends. This CDR3 contains 14 residues. Germline V gene sequence: CDR1 SGHTA, CDR2 FQGTGA. The table came from immunoSEQ multiplex PCR; TCRdb's copy has only in-frame clones and leaves some out. The data show over 60,000 clones, roughly 81% seen once. Within the ViraFEST assay, antigen-specific CD4+ T cells underwent expansion with viral peptide pools prior to sequencing. Following 10 days of culture, CD4+ T cells were isolated. As their vaccination, participants received two doses of either BNT162b2 or mRNA-1273. All vaccine recipients tested negative for nucleocapsid antibodies and had never contracted SARS-CoV-2 infection. The authors exchanged half the medium for IL-2 medium on days 3 and 7.

The source is a human donor who received a COVID-19 vaccine. The sample in question was CD4+ T cells from PBMCs cultured with HCoV-229E spike peptides, obtained after COVID-19 vaccination. The gene calls are TRBV7-3 and TRBJ2-1; D is ambiguous. CDR3 nucleotide sequence: TGTGCCAGCAGCTTAATAAAAAATTCCGATGAGCAGTTCTTC. It is translated as CASSLIKNSDEQFF. Complete variable domain (other parts from reference TRBV7-3 and TRBJ2-1): GAGVSQTPSNKVTEKGKYVELRCDPISGHTALYWYRQSLGQGPEFLIYFQGTGAADDSGLPNDRFFAVRPEGSVSTLKIQRTERGDSAVYLCASSLIKNSDEQFFGPGTRLTVL.